The sequence of this TCR beta chain was determined in a study of CD8+ T cells in alopecia areata. The CDR3 length is 13 residues. CDR1 is GTSNPN, CDR2 SVGIG, per germline (reference sequence). Trimming at V came to 3 bases and at J to 10 bases, leaving 7 bases not matched to a gene. Reverse transcribed after extraction, RNA yielded cDNA as the sequencing template. Clones were read by immunoSEQ multiplex PCR, and TCRdb kept only the in-frame ones, dropping some. This table holds roughly 200,000 clones, roughly three fifths found once. A note on this clone: Its specificity is unknown.

Study results and limitations: Higher clonality and more expanded CD8+ clones appeared in lesional than normal scalp. Among the cells sequenced in scalp samples are also the resident alphabeta T cells of normal skin.

The sequencing sample was made of CD8+ T cells sorted from blood. This sequence was found in a human donor in good health. This chain uses TRBV30 with TRBJ2-1, with 9 positions matching TRBD1. CDR3 DNA: TGTGCCTGGAGGGGACAGGGATATCGGGAGCAGTTCTTC. Protein sequence: CAWRGQGYREQFF.